This T cell receptor beta chain was sequenced in a study of shared clonotypes between healthy human individuals. Trimming stripped 6 bases from V and 2 bases from J, with 2 bases between. The CDR3 is 11 residues long. In germline, CDR1 is MDHEN, CDR2 SYDVKM. About this clone itself: Other DNA sequences in the sample encode the same CDR3.

The assay was immunoSEQ multiplex PCR, and TCRdb's table has in-frame clones only and misses some. The sample includes 1.4 million to 1.5 million clones, over 95% of them seen just once. The receptor comes from a man younger than 45 in good health. Sequencing was performed on naive CD4+ T cells sorted from blood. Subset specified: CD45RA+ positively selected. This chain links TRBV28 with TRBJ1-5; D gene unclear. CDR3 bases: TGTGCCAGCAGAGGCAATCAGCCCCAGCATTTT. Protein product: CASRGNQPQHF.